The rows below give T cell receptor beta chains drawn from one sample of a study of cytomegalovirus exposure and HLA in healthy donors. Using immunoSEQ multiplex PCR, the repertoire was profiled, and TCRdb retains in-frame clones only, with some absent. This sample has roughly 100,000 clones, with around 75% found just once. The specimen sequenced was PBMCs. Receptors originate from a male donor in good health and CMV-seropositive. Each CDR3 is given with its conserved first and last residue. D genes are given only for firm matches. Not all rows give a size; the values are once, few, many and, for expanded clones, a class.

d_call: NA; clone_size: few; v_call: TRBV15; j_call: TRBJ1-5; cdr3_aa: CATSRGSGDQPQHF; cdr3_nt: TGTGCCACCAGCAGAGGGTCGGGTGATCAGCCCCAGCATTTT
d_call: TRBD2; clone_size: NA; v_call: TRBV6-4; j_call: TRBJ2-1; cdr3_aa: CASSVTGGELAEQFF; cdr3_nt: TGTGCCAGCAGTGTCACCGGGGGGGAGCTGGCCGAGCAGTTCTTC
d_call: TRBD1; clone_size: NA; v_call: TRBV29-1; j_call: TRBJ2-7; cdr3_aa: CSVEEDRGLGEQYF; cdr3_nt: TGCAGCGTTGAAGAGGACAGGGGGCTAGGGGAGCAGTACTTC
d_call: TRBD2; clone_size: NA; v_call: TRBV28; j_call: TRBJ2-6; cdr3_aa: CASIEEREGPGANVLTF; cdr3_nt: TGTGCCAGCATCGAAGAGCGGGAGGGCCCTGGGGCCAACGTCCTGACTTTC
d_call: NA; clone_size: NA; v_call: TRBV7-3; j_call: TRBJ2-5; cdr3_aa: CASSPTPITLRGETQYF; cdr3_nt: TGTGCCAGCAGCCCCACTCCAATCACGCTGAGGGGGGAGACCCAGTACTTC
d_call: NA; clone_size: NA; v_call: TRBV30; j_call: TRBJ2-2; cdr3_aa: CAWTWGVNTGELFF; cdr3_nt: TGTGCCTGGACTTGGGGGGTGAACACCGGGGAGCTGTTTTTT
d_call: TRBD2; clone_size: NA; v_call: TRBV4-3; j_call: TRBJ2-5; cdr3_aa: CASSQDLIAGGRQETQYF; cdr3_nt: TGCGCCAGCAGCCAAGATCTTATAGCGGGAGGTCGGCAAGAGACCCAGTACTTC
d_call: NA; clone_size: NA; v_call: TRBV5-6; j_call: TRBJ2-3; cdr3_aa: CASSFGLDTDTQYF; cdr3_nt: TGTGCCAGCAGCTTTGGGCTCGACACAGATACGCAGTATTTT
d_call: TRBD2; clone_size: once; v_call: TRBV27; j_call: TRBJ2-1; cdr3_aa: CASSLSLAGLYNEQFF; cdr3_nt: TGTGCCAGCAGTTTAAGTCTAGCGGGACTCTACAATGAGCAGTTCTTC
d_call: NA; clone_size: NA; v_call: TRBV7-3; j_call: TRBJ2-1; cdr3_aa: CASSLGGVNEQFF; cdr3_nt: TGTGCCAGCAGCCTCGGGGGAGTCAATGAGCAGTTCTTC
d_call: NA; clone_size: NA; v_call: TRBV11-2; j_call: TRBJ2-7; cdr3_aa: CASSLQHLAYEQYF; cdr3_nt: TGTGCCAGCAGCCTGCAACACCTGGCCTACGAGCAGTACTTC
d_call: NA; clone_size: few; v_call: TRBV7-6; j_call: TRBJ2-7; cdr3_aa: CASSRGGSYEQYF; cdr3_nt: TGTGCCAGCAGCCGCGGTGGATCCTACGAGCAGTACTTC
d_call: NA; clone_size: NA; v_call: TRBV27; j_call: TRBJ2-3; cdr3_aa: CASSSSPTTDTQYF; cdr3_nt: TGTGCCAGCAGTTCTTCCCCTACGACAGATACGCAGTATTTT
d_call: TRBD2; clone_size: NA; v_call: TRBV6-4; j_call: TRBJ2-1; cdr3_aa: CASSVSGRPGNEQFF; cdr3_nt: TGTGCCAGCAGTGTTAGCGGGAGGCCGGGGAATGAGCAGTTCTTC
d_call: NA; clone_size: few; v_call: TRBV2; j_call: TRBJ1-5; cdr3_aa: CASSEGSLNQPQHF; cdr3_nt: TGTGCCAGCAGTGAGGGCAGCTTAAATCAGCCCCAGCATTTT
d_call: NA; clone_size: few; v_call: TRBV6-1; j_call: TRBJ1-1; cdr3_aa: CASSAPRGSMNTEAFF; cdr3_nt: TGTGCCAGCAGTGCCCCCAGGGGATCCATGAACACTGAAGCTTTCTTT
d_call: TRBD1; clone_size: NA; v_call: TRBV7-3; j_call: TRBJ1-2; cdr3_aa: CASSLTAAGGNGYTF; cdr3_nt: TGTGCCAGCAGCTTAACTGCGGCAGGGGGCAATGGCTACACCTTC
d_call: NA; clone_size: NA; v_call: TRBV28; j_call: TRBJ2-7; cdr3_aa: CASSLQGVWGYEQYF; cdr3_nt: TGTGCCAGCAGTTTGCAAGGGGTGTGGGGCTACGAGCAGTACTTC
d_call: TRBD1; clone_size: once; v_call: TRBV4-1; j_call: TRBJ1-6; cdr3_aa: CASSLGQGAYNSPLHF; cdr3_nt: TGCGCCAGCAGCCTCGGACAGGGGGCATATAATTCACCCCTCCACTTT
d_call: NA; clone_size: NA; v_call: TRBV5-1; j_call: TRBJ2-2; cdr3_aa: CASSPSDRPNTGELFF; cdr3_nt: TGCGCCAGCAGCCCGAGCGACAGACCGAACACCGGGGAGCTGTTTTTT
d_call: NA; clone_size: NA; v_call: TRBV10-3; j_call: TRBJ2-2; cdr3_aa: CAISEWAGTGELFF; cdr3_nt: TGTGCCATCAGTGAGTGGGCGGGGACCGGGGAGCTGTTTTTT
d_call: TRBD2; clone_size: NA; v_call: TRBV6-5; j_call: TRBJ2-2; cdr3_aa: CASSFRGGRTGELFF; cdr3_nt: TGTGCCAGCAGTTTTCGGGGGGGCCGTACCGGGGAGCTGTTTTTT
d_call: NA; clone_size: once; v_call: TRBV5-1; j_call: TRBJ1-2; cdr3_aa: CASTDQGHGYTF; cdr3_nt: TGCGCCAGCACCGATCAGGGCCATGGCTACACCTTC
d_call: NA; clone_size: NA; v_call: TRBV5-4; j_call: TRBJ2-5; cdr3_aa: CASSLKSGYGTQYF; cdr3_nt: TGTGCCAGCAGCTTGAAATCTGGTTACGGGACCCAGTACTTC
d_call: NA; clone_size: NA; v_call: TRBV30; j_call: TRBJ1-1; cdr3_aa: CACHRVQLLNPEAFF; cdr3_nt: TGTGCCTGTCACCGGGTGCAACTCTTGAACCCTGAAGCTTTCTTT
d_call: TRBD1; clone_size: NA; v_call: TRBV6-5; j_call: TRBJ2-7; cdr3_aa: CASTSGGHYEQYF; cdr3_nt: TGTGCCAGCACGTCAGGGGGACACTACGAGCAGTACTTC
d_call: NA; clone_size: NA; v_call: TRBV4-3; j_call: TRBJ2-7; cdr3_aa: CASSQVQVRGSEQYF; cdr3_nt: TGCGCCAGCAGCCAAGTACAGGTTAGGGGCAGCGAGCAGTACTTC
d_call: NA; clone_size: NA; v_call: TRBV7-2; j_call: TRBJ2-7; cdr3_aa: CASMLTWQASEQYF; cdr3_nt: TGTGCCAGCATGCTTACTTGGCAGGCCAGCGAGCAGTACTTC
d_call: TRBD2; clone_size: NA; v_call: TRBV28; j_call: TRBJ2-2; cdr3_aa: CASSLGGTGELFF; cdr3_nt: TGTGCCAGCAGTTTGGGGGGGACCGGGGAGCTGTTTTTT
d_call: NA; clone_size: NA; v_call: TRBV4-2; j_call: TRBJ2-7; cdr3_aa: CASSQRGASYEQYF; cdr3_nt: TGTGCCAGCAGCCAAAGGGGCGCCTCCTACGAGCAGTACTTC
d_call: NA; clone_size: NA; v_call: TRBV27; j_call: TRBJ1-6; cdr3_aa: CASSFRRPDNSPLHF; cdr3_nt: TGTGCCAGCAGTTTTAGGAGACCCGATAATTCACCCCTCCACTTT
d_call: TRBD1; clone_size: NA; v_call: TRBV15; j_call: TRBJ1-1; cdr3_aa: CATHAGTGGSEAFF; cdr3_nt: TGTGCCACCCACGCCGGGACAGGGGGCTCTGAAGCTTTCTTT
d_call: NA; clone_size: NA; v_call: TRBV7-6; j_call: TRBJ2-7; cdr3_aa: CASSLGSGPSYEQYF; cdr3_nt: TGTGCCAGCAGCTTAGGGAGCGGGCCCTCCTACGAGCAGTACTTC
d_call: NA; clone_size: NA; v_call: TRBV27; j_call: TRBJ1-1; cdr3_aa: CASTPSDGEAFF; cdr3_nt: TGTGCCAGCACCCCAAGCGATGGTGAAGCTTTCTTT
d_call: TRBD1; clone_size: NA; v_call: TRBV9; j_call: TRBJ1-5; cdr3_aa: CASSGGQGVGPQHF; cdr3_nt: TGTGCCAGCAGCGGAGGACAGGGGGTCGGGCCCCAGCATTTT
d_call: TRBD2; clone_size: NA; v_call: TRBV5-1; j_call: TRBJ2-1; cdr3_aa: CASSFSLAGVEQFF; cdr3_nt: TGCGCCAGCAGCTTCTCGCTAGCGGGGGTTGAGCAGTTCTTC
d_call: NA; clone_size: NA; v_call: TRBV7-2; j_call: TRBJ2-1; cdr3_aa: CASSLARETYNEQFF; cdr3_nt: TGTGCCAGCAGCTTAGCCAGGGAAACCTACAATGAGCAGTTCTTC
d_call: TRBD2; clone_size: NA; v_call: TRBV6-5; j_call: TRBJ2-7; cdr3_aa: CASRRLAGPCGQYF; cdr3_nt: TGTGCCAGCAGGCGACTAGCGGGACCGTGCGGGCAGTACTTC
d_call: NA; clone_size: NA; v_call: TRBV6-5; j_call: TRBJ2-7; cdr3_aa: CASSYATDPIYEQYF; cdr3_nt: TGTGCCAGCAGTTACGCGACAGATCCGATCTACGAGCAGTACTTC
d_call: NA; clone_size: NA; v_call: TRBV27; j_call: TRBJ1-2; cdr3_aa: CASSLSARVSANYGYTF; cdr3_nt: TGTGCCAGCAGTTTATCGGCCCGGGTTTCGGCTAACTATGGCTACACCTTC
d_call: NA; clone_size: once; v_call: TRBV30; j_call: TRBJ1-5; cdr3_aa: CAWNSGYNQPQNF; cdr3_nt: TGTGCCTGGAACTCAGGGTACAATCAGCCCCAGAATTTT
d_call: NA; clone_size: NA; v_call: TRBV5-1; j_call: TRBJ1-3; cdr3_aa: CASSLGRLSSGNTIYF; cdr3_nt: TGCGCCAGCAGCTTGGGGAGACTAAGCTCTGGAAACACCATATATTTT
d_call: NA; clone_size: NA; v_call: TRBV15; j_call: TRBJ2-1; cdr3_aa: CATSRVRGSYNEQFF; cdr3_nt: TGTGCCACCAGCAGAGTTAGGGGTTCCTACAATGAGCAGTTCTTC
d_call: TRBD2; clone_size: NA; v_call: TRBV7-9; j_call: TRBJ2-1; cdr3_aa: CASNSSGRDEYNEQFF; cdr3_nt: TGTGCCAGCAACTCTAGCGGGAGGGATGAGTACAATGAGCAGTTCTTC
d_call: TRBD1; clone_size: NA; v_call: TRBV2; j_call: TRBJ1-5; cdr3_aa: CASSLGTDWQPQHF; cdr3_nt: TGTGCCAGCAGCCTCGGGACAGACTGGCAGCCCCAGCATTTT